This T cell receptor (beta chain) is drawn from a study of blood T cells in healthy people across ages. About the research overall: Researchers report that template switching captured about one barcoded beta molecule per two T cells.

A sample-barcoded 5' primer and a J-beta primer mix were used in a second PCR of roughly 7 to 11 cycles. Unique molecular identifiers of 12 random nucleotides labeled each cDNA. TCRdb re-derived calls from the 5' RACE reads in MiXCR, one entry per CDR3 protein. The sample has about 700,000 distinct CDR3 sequences; approximately 30% are singletons. This clonotype occurred a few times. Antigen: not known. CDR1 is SGHRS, CDR2 YFSETQ, per germline. Trimming shortened V by 4 bases and J by 8 bases, and 15 bases separated the two germline ends. The CDR3 consists of 14 residues. Overall study findings and caveats: Greater diversity and more naive CD4+ cells were seen in long-lived donors than in aged donors.

This rearrangement joins TRBV5-1 to TRBJ1-4; maybe TRBD1 (5 bases). The sequence was collected from a woman of 80 years or more in good health. Sequenced sample: blood. CDR3 region: CASSGGDGGEKLFF. In nucleotides, the CDR3 is TGCGCCAGCAGCGGTGGGGACGGGGGAGAAAAACTGTTTTTT.